This entry lists 2 T cell receptor beta chains sequenced from one sample in a study of spatial heterogeneity in lung cancer. TCRdb recomputed calls from the 5' RACE reads with MiXCR, one row per CDR3 protein. The sample has approximately 56,000 distinct CDR3 sequences, 7.4% seen once; the top ten hold roughly 35%. Time point here: blood at routine non-recurrence follow-up after resection. The input material, whole RNA from tumor, nontumor lung or frozen PBMC, was sequenced unsorted. The sample was PBMCs, taken at follow-up. Receptors originate from a female donor with early-stage non-small cell lung cancer.

In its sample, this clonotype was seen many times. The J gene is TRBJ1-1, the V gene TRBV24-1, with D unclear. Germline V gene lookup returns CDR1 KGHDR and CDR2 SFDVKD. This CDR3 is 13 amino acids long. V gave up 5 bases and J gave up 6 bases, with 12 bases separating them. The CDR3 is CATSVGGRPEAFF. DNA of the CDR3: TGTGCCACCAGTGTGGGAGGGAGACCTGAAGCTTTCTTT.

The sample holds many counts of this clonotype. The V gene is TRBV5-6, the J gene TRBJ2-3; D unresolved. The CDR3 spans 13 residues. Germline V gives CDR1 SGHDT, CDR2 YYEEEE. Trimming stripped 0 bases from V and 6 bases from J, with 8 bases between. The DNA for the CDR3 is TGTGCCAGCAGCTTGGGCTGGCCTGATACGCAGTATTTT. Its protein is CASSLGWPDTQYF.